The entry that follows covers one T cell receptor (beta chain) sequence. The protocol was immunoSEQ multiplex PCR, while the TCRdb copy is restricted to in-frame clones and leaves out a portion. The sample has about 250,000 clones; around 90% are singletons. The record originates from a study of blood T cell repertoires in COVID-19. As for the study in general: PBMCs, B-cell-depleted T cells, or T cells provided the cDNA or gDNA that made up the material.

The length of the CDR3 is 15 residues. V shed 3 bases, J shed 4 bases, and the junction held 6 bases outside the gene matches. Germline V gives CDR1 SGHNT, CDR2 YYREEE (reference sequence). The V call is TRBV5-4, the J call TRBJ2-3; 9 bases are shared with TRBD2. Sequencing used peripheral blood. This TCR came from a young man with COVID-19, enrolled during active disease. This CDR3 is CASSYLAGVSDTQYF. The CDR3 region has the DNA TGTGCCAGCAGCTATTTAGCGGGGGTTTCAGATACGCAGTATTTT.